A selection of T cell receptor beta chains follows, all from one sample in a study of blood T cell repertoires in COVID-19. Libraries were prepared by immunoSEQ multiplex PCR; TCRdb keeps only in-frame clonotypes and omits some of them. The sample lists 150,000 or so clones; 80% to 85% were seen once. The specimen sequenced was PBMCs or T cells enriched from blood (not recorded which). The receptor source for this set is a man aged 65 to 85 who had been exposed to COVID-19. The CDR3 runs from the conserved cysteine through the conserved F or W. The order of the fields is V gene, J gene, CDR3 protein.

TRBV29-1	TRBJ1-2	CSVRDRVHIPNGYTF
TRBV28	TRBJ2-7	CASSFSRRPRGYF
TRBV19	TRBJ1-2	CASSPGTGSGSRVSGYTF
TRBV7-2	TRBJ1-1	CASSLSPPGMNTEAFF
TRBV3-1/TRBV3-2	TRBJ2-2	CASSTGQDRGGELFF
TRBV11-3	TRBJ2-5	CASSFGTSGKETQYF
TRBV7-2	TRBJ1-6	CASSLDNPYHRLHF
TRBV19	TRBJ1-5	CASSIRGYSNQPQHF
TRBV5-8	TRBJ2-1	CASSLWGDGYNEQFF
TRBV3-1/TRBV3-2	TRBJ1-2	CASSQDGAVSYGYTF
TRBV10-3	TRBJ2-3	CAISVGQTYTDTQYF
TRBV5-6	TRBJ2-7	CASSLQDLYEQYF
TRBV11-2	TRBJ2-7	CASSFPGGSYEQYF
TRBV5-4	TRBJ2-7	CASSSRQGPLSEQYF
TRBV5-4	TRBJ2-7	CASSWTSGGARYEQYF
TRBV2	TRBJ2-1	CASTLAGYNEQFF
TRBV5-1	TRBJ1-2	CASSVTAGDYGYTF
TRBV7-9	TRBJ2-2	CASSSSGLGHIRPGELFF
TRBV5-4	TRBJ2-7	CASSLPGQGASEQYF
TRBV27	TRBJ2-2	CASSLFSGITSGELFF
TRBV7-6	TRBJ2-1	CASSLLASGGYNEQFF
TRBV12-3/TRBV12-4	TRBJ1-3	CASSGEDKNTIYF
TRBV6-5	TRBJ2-1	CASSYSSNEQFF
TRBV28	TRBJ1-6	CASIHQEGSPLHF
TRBV28	TRBJ2-7	CASSSRGSYEQYF
TRBV2	TRBJ2-7	CASSVSRQSYEQYF
TRBV3-1/TRBV3-2	TRBJ2-1	CASSLTPGTSSSNEQFF
TRBV11-2	TRBJ2-3	CASSRQERVTQYF
TRBV6-6	TRBJ1-3	CASSRTYPGGTSGNTIYF
TRBV28	TRBJ2-1	CAIETSGIGYNEQFF
TRBV28	TRBJ1-2	CASNLGTRGYGYTF
TRBV28	TRBJ2-6	CASRLEAPGANVLTF
TRBV19	TRBJ2-1	CASSWASGAYNEQFF
TRBV5-1	TRBJ2-2	CASSWGSGGTGGPGELFF
TRBV19	TRBJ2-2	CASGSGDRGRANTGELFF
TRBV18	TRBJ2-3	CASSLSTDTQYF
TRBV6-1	TRBJ1-5	CASSEGGQVWQPQHF
TRBV7-2	TRBJ2-3	CASSLGSGSRVTDTQYF
TRBV19	TRBJ1-2	CASSWGTGELYGYTF
TRBV5-4	TRBJ2-1	CASSPPGTTINEQFF
TRBV7-2	TRBJ1-1	CASTSQGNTEAFF
TRBV7-7	TRBJ2-5	CASSPYLVEGETQYF
TRBV7-8	TRBJ1-6	CASSLSWGRNSPLHF
TRBV7-9	TRBJ1-2	CASSSGQELNYGYTF
TRBV28	TRBJ2-5	CASSLFLAGVQETQYF
TRBV6-6	TRBJ2-6	CASTRIFGKSSGANVLTF
TRBV7-3	TRBJ2-1	CASSQASGAGVNEQFF
TRBV6-2/TRBV6-3	TRBJ2-1	CASSFGLAGGPGEQFF
TRBV10-3	TRBJ2-1	CAISTETGISYNEQFF
TRBV19	TRBJ2-1	CASSIAKDRVSEQFF
TRBV3-1/TRBV3-2	TRBJ1-4	CASSSRGTGGEKLFF